The clone carrying this T cell receptor (beta chain) was counted once. What it binds is not known. This entry belongs to a study of T cells in localized non-small cell lung cancer. General study points: The study found T cell clonality highest in uninvolved adjacent lung, above tumor. There were a median about 53 of the top 100 tumor clones appearing in adjacent lung. Sequencing involved a lone tumor region, leaving heterogeneity possible.

The protocol was immunoSEQ multiplex PCR, while the TCRdb copy is restricted to in-frame clones and leaves out a portion. The sample lists roughly 40,000 clones; about four fifths were seen once. This receptor was identified in a male donor aged 60 or over with stage II lung adenocarcinoma. The sample in question was peripheral blood mononuclear cells, obtained before any cancer treatment.

Here the CDR3 reads CASSSDRGRSAREQYF. DNA for the CDR3: TGTGCCAGCAGCTCGGACAGGGGCCGATCCGCCCGCGAGCAGTACTTC. The gene calls are TRBV5-6 and TRBJ2-7, with TRBD1 matching 9 bases. The CDR3 has 16 amino acids. From germline, CDR1 is SGHDT and CDR2 YYEEEE. The junction had 13 bases not matched to a gene; V was cut back by 3 bases and J by 6 bases.